These 15 T cell receptor beta chains were sequenced from one sample in a study of blood T cell repertoires in COVID-19. Some clones are missing from TCRdb's copy, which holds only in-frame ones; the method was immunoSEQ multiplex PCR. Of about 38,000 clones in the sample, roughly 74% are singletons; the top ten hold roughly a tenth. What was sequenced was peripheral blood. The receptors derive from a man in his 70s with COVID-19, enrolled during active disease.

A single count supports this clone. The chain combines TRBV19 with TRBJ2-3; possibly TRBD2 for D (5 bases). V lost 10 bases and J lost 3, with 17 bases in between. CDR3 length: 14 amino acids. CDR1 and CDR2 (germline): LNHDA, SQIVND (reference sequence). The CDR3 loop is CATRRAGFTDTQYF. The CDR3 bases are TGTGCCACTCGAAGGGCGGGTTTTACAGATACGCAGTATTTT.

This clone was detected only once. The rearrangement uses TRBV10-3 and TRBJ1-1, with D unclear. This CDR3 region has 14 residues. The germline CDR1 and CDR2 sequences are ENHRY and SYGVKD. Trimming took off 8 bases at V and 1 base at J, with 14 bases between the two ends. The CDR3 nucleotides read TGTGCCATCCGAGGCTCTACGGGGAACACTGAAGCTTTCTTT. It specifies CAIRGSTGNTEAFF.

This clone was counted at least ten times. The chain carries TRBV6-1 and TRBJ1-4; 9 bases align to TRBD1. This CDR3 is 15 amino acids long. The germline CDR1 and CDR2 sequences are MNHNS and SASEGT. The trim removed 3 bases at V and 4 bases at J, leaving 3 bases unmatched. The CDR3 loop is CASSDMTGGNEKLFF. The CDR3 region has the DNA TGTGCCAGCAGTGACATGACAGGGGGTAATGAAAAACTGTTTTTT.

V gene TRBV28 combines with J gene TRBJ1-3; D is possibly TRBD1 (5 bases). The CDR3 has 16 amino acids. V was trimmed by 8 bases and J by 0 bases, leaving 17 bases between them. Germline-derived CDR1 and CDR2 are MDHEN and SYDVKM. The CDR3: CASGSRTHLSGNTIYF. DNA for the CDR3: TGTGCCAGCGGAAGTAGGACACATCTCTCTGGAAACACCATATATTTT.

By sample share, this clone is medium-sized (0.01 to 0.1%). This sequence joins TRBV19 and TRBJ1-6; the D is unclear. CDR1 is LNHDA, CDR2 SQIVND, per germline (reference sequence). The CDR3 loop spans 15 amino acids. Trimming removed 6 bases from V and 3 bases from J, with 12 bases in between. In nucleotides, the CDR3 is TGTGCCAGTAGCCCACGGAGGGACTATAATTCACCCCTCCACTTT. Its translation: CASSPRRDYNSPLHF.

V is TRBV5-1 and J is TRBJ2-2; TRBD1 matches at 7 bases. With 0 bases clipped from V and 1 base from J, the junction kept 3 bases outside the gene matches. This CDR3 comprises 16 residues. The germline V gene encodes CDR1 SGHRS and CDR2 YFSETQ. The CDR3 loop is CASSLAGQLNTGELFF. The CDR3 nucleotides read TGCGCCAGCAGCTTGGCGGGACAGTTGAACACCGGGGAGCTGTTTTTT.

This clone was seen only a few times. The chain uses TRBV6-5 and TRBJ1-6; D is ambiguous. The CDR3 has 12 residues. The germline V gene has CDR1 MNHEY and CDR2 SVGAGI. The V end was cut by 9 bases, the J end by 8 bases, with 11 bases between. The CDR3 DNA sequence: TGTGCCAGTTTCGGTCGAGATTCACCCCTCCACTTT. Encoded protein: CASFGRDSPLHF.

V usage is TRBV19 and J usage is TRBJ2-4; a weak D match, TRBD2 (6 bases). The V and J ends lost 6 bases and 8 bases respectively, with 20 bases between them. Germline V gene sequence: CDR1 LNHDA, CDR2 SQIVND (reference sequence). The CDR3 extends over 15 amino acids. The CDR3 region is CASSRRREWLDIQYF. CDR3 bases: TGTGCCAGTAGCCGCCGGAGGGAGTGGCTCGACATTCAGTACTTC. The full variable domain, rest sourced from reference TRBV19 and TRBJ2-4, is DGGITQSPKYLFRKEGQNVTLSCEQNLNHDAMYWYRQDPGQGLRLIYYSQIVNDFQKGDIAEGYSVSREKKESFPLTVTSAQKNPTAFYLCASSRRREWLDIQYFGAGTRLSVL.

This chain links TRBV7-8 with TRBJ2-2; a possible D gene is TRBD2 (5 bases). Between the trimmed V and J ends, which lost 0 bases and 4 bases, there was a span of 9 bases. The CDR3 is 15 residues long. In germline, CDR1 is SGHVS, CDR2 FQNEAQ. The CDR3 DNA reads TGTGCCAGCAGCTTAGCGCGGGTCCGCACCGGGGAGCTGTTTTTT. It translates to CASSLARVRTGELFF. Full variable domain (rest looked up from reference TRBV7-8 and TRBJ2-2): GAGVSQSPRYKVAKRGQDVALRCDPISGHVSLFWYQQALGQGPEFLTYFQNEAQLDKSGLPSDRFFAERPEGSVSTLKIQRTQQEDSAVYLCASSLARVRTGELFFGEGSRLTVL.

The J gene is TRBJ2-6, the V gene TRBV7-7; possible D gene TRBD2, 5 bases. Trimming removed 7 bases at V and 4 bases at J, with 11 bases between. CDR1 is SSHAT and CDR2 is FNYEAQ in the germline V gene (reference sequence). The CDR3 length is 14 residues. The CDR3 nucleotides are TGTGCCAGCACCTCGGGAAACGGGGCCAACGTCCTGACTTTC. It is translated as CASTSGNGANVLTF.

The rearrangement uses TRBV10-2 and TRBJ2-1; tentative D call: TRBD2 (5 bases). The V and J ends lost 6 bases and 3 bases respectively, with 9 bases between them. The germline V gene encodes CDR1 WSHSY and CDR2 SAAADI. There are 13 residues in the CDR3. CDR3 in amino acids: CASRREHYNEQFF. The CDR3 bases are TGCGCCAGCAGGAGGGAACACTACAATGAGCAGTTCTTC.

This chain links TRBV2 with TRBJ1-2, with 8 bases lining up with TRBD1. CDR1 and CDR2 (germline): SNHLY, FYNNEI. This CDR3 spans 13 amino acids. V gave up 7 bases and J gave up 5 bases; unmatched junction bases: 6. CDR3 nucleotides: TGTGCCAGCACCCAGGGGGCTATGTATGGCTACACCTTC. Residues: CASTQGAMYGYTF.

The CDR3 DNA sequence: TGTGCCAGCAGCTTCGAAGGGACACGGGGTTACGAGCAGTACTTC. Amino acid sequence: CASSFEGTRGYEQYF. The chain combines TRBV7-9 with TRBJ2-7; D might be TRBD1 (6 bases). CDR1 and CDR2 from the germline V gene are SEHNR and FQNEAQ (reference sequence). The length of the CDR3 is 15 residues. Trimming pared 3 bases from V and 4 bases from J, leaving 16 bases between.

This clone was observed a single time. In DNA form, the CDR3 reads TGCGCCAGCAGCCAACGGACAGGGGTCGGCTACACCTTC. Translation: CASSQRTGVGYTF. The V call is TRBV4-1, the J call TRBJ1-2; the match to TRBD1 covers 9 bases. The germline V gene encodes CDR1 MGHRA and CDR2 YSYEKL. The CDR3 is 13 amino acids. After removal of 2 bases from V and 8 bases from J, the junction contained 3 bases not matched to a gene.

The chain has TRBV5-1 and TRBJ2-4; 14 bases are a match to TRBD2. This CDR3 comprises 19 residues. Germline loops: CDR1 SGHRS, CDR2 YFSETQ. Unmatched junction bases numbered 10, after V lost 4 bases and J lost 1 base. The CDR3 coding sequence is TGCGCCAGCAGCCCGCGACTAGCGGGGGGGCCGGTGGCCAAAAACATTCAGTACTTC. Its protein is CASSPRLAGGPVAKNIQYF.